This T cell receptor beta chain is drawn from a study of cytomegalovirus exposure and HLA in healthy donors. Overall study results and limits: A later analysis appeared to link common viral pathogens to several of the most significant clusters. Most of the CMV-associated TCR beta chains (in a later analysis) appeared to be HLA-restricted.

Primers: 60 Vbeta forward and 13 Jbeta reverse. Assay: immunoSEQ multiplex PCR; the TCRdb copy retains only in-frame clones and omits some. The sample holds about 150,000 clones, 75% to 80% seen once. A remark on this clone: The target antigen is unknown.

V gave up 7 bases and J gave up 4 bases, with 22 bases separating them. Germline assignment: CDR1 SGHTA and CDR2 FQGNSA. The CDR3 is 17 amino acids. The gene calls are TRBV7-2 and TRBJ1-4, with a possible D match to TRBD1 (5 bases). The receptor's source is a male donor in good health and CMV-seronegative. The sequenced sample was PBMCs. DNA of the CDR3: TGTGCCAGCAACCCCGGATGGGGCGCAATGGGTAATGAAAAACTGTTTTTT. Translated, it gives CASNPGWGAMGNEKLFF.